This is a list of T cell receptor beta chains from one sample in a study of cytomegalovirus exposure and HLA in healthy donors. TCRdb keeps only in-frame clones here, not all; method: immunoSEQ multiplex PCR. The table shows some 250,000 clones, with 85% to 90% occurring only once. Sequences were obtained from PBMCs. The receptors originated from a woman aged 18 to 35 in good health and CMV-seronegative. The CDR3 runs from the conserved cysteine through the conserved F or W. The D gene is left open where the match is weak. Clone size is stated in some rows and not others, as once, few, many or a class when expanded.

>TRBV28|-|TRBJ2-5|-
TGTGCCAGCAGTCCAATATCCGGGACTCAAGAGACCCAGTACTTC
CASSPISGTQETQYF
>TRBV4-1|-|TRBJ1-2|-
TGCGCCAGCAGCCAAGTTGGGCGGGGGCAGAACTATGGCTACACCTTC
CASSQVGRGQNYGYTF
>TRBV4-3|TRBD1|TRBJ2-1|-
TGCGCCAGCAGCCAAGAGGGGGACAGGGCAGGTGAGCAGTTCTTC
CASSQEGDRAGEQFF
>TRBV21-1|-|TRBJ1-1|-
TGTGCCAGCAGCAACTTCTCAGGGGGCGAAGCTTTCTTT
CASSNFSGGEAFF
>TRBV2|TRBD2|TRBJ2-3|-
TGTGCCAGCACAAGGTTCGCTGGGACTAGCGGGGGGGCTAGCACAGATACGCAGTATTTT
CASTRFAGTSGGASTDTQYF
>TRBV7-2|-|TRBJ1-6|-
TGTGCCAGCAATTGGGAGCCCTCCTATAATTCACCCCTCCACTTT
CASNWEPSYNSPLHF
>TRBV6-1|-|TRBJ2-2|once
TGTGCCAGCAGTGACTTGGGCGGGCGGAACACCGGGGAGCTGTTTTTT
CASSDLGGRNTGELFF
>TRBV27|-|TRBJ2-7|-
TGTGCCAGCAGTTTCCCAGACAACTCCTACGAGCAGTACTTC
CASSFPDNSYEQYF
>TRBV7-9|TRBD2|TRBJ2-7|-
TGTGCCAGCAGCCCCCCCTCGCGGGGGGACTCCTACGAGCAGTACTTC
CASSPPSRGDSYEQYF
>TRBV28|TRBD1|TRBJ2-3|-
TGTGCCAGCAGTCCTTTACCGGGACAGGCCTCTCGACTAGATACGCAGTATTTT
CASSPLPGQASRLDTQYF
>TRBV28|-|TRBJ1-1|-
TGTGCCAGCACCCCTCAGGTGGGACTGTACATGAACACTGAAGCTTTCTTT
CASTPQVGLYMNTEAFF
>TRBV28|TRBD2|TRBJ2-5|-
TGTGCCAGCAGTTTCACCTGGGGGGGGGAGACCCAGTACTTC
CASSFTWGGETQYF
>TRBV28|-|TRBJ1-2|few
TGTGCCAGCAGTTTAGCAAGGAGGAACTATGGCTACACCTTC
CASSLARRNYGYTF
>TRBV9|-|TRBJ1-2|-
TGTGCCAGCAGCGTAGGAGGCAACGGGGGCTACACCTTC
CASSVGGNGGYTF
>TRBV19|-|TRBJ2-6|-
TGTGCCAGTAAGCGGAGCTCTGGGGCCAACGTCCTGACTTTC
CASKRSSGANVLTF
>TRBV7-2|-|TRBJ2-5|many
TGTGCCAGCAGCCCCGGACAAATCGGGGAGACCCAGTACTTC
CASSPGQIGETQYF
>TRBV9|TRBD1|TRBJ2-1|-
TGTGCCAGCAGCGCTGCGGGACAGGGGAGAGATGAGCAGTTCTTC
CASSAAGQGRDEQFF
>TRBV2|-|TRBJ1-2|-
TGTGCCAGCAGTGTAATACAAGGCTACACCTTC
CASSVIQGYTF
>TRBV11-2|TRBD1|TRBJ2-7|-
TGTGCCAGCAGCAAAACAGGGGGTGAGCAGTACTTC
CASSKTGGEQYF
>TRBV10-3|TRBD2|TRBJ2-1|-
TGTGCCATCAGTGAGTCAGCGGGGGGCCCTGAATCGTTGTCCTACAATGAGCAGTTCTTC
CAISESAGGPESLSYNEQFF
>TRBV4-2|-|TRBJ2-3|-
TGTGCCAGCAGCCAAGAGAGGGGGGGGATCACAGATACGCAGTATTTT
CASSQERGGITDTQYF
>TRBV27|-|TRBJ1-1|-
TGTGCCAGCAGTGGGGGGGGGAACACTGAAGCTTTCTTT
CASSGGGNTEAFF
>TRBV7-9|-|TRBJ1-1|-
TGTGCCACCCTGGGACACCTGAACACTGAAGCTTTCTTT
CATLGHLNTEAFF
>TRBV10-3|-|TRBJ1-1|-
TGTGCCATCAGTGAGTCCCCAGGGGTGAACACTGAAGCTTTCTTT
CAISESPGVNTEAFF
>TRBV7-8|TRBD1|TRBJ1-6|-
TGTGCCAGCAGCACGTTGACAGGGGAGGGTTCACCCCTCCACTTT
CASSTLTGEGSPLHF
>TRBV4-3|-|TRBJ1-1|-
TGCGCCAGCAGCCAAGGCGCCGGGTCAATCGCCCCTGAAGCTTTCTTT
CASSQGAGSIAPEAFF
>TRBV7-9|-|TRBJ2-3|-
TGTGCCAGCAGCTCCGGACAGAACACAGATACGCAGTATTTT
CASSSGQNTDTQYF